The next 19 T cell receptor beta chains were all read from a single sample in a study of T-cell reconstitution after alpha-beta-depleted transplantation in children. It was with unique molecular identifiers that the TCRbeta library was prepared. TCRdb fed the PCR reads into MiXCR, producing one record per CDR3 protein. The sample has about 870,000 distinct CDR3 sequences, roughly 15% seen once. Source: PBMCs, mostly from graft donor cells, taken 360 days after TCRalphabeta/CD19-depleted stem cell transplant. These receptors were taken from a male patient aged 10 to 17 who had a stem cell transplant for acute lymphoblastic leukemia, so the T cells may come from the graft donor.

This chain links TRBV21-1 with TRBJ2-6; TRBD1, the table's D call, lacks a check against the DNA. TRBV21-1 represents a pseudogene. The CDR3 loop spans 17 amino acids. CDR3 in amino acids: CASSPSGQEPGANVLTF. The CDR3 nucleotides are TGTGCCAGCAGCCCGAGTGGACAGGAACCTGGGGCCAACGTCCTGACTTTC.

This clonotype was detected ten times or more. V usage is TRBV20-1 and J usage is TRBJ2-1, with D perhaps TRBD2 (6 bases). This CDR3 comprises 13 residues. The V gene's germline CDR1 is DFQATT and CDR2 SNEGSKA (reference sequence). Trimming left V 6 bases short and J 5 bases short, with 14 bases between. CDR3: CSAFGTRDNEQFF. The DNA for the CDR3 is TGCAGTGCCTTCGGGACTCGAGACAATGAGCAGTTCTTC.

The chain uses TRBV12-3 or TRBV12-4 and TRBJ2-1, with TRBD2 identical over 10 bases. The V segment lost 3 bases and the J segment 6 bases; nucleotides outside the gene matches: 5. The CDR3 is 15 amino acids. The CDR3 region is CASSFSGRVFNEQFF. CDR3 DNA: TGTGCCAGCAGTTTCAGCGGGAGGGTTTTCAATGAGCAGTTCTTC.

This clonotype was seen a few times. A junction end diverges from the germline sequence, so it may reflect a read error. In DNA, the CDR3 is TGTGCCAGCAGTTTATTAGGGACAAGGGACCTCAATGGGCAGTTCTTC. It encodes CASSLLGTRDLNGQFF. The rearrangement uses TRBV12-3 or TRBV12-4 and TRBJ2-1; D is perhaps TRBD1 (6 bases). The CDR3 totals 16 residues.

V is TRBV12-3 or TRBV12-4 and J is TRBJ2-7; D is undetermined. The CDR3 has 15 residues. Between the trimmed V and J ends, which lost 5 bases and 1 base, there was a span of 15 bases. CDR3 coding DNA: TGTGCCAGCAGTCCTCACTACTTAGAATCCTACGAGCAGTACTTC. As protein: CASSPHYLESYEQYF.

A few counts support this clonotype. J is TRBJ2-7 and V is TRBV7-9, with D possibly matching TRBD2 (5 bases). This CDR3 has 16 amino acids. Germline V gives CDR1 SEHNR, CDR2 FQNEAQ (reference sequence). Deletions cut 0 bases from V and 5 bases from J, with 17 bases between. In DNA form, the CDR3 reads TGTGCCAGCAGCTTAGCACCAGCCCTAGCAAGCGACGAGCAGTACTTC. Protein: CASSLAPALASDEQYF.

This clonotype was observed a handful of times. The CDR3 loop is CSARPRFPSTDTQYF. The DNA for the CDR3 is TGCAGTGCTAGACCACGTTTCCCCAGCACAGATACGCAGTATTTT. The chain combines TRBV20-1 with TRBJ2-3; D unclear. CDR3 size: 15 residues. Trimming shortened V by 2 bases and J by 0 bases, and 12 bases separated the two germline ends. Looked up from germline, CDR1 is DFQATT and CDR2 is SNEGSKA (reference sequence).

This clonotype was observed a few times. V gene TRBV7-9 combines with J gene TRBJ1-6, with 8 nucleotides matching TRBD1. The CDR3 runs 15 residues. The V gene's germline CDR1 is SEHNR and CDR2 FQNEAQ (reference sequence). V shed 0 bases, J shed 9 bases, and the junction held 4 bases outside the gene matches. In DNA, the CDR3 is TGTGCCAGCAGCTTAGCTCAGGGGGCGGTTTCACCCCTCCACTTT. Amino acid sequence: CASSLAQGAVSPLHF. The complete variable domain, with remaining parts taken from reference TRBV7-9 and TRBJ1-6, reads DTGVSQNPRHKITKRGQNVTFRCDPISEHNRLYWYRQTLGQGPEFLTYFQNEAQLEKSRLLSDRFSAERPKGSFSTLEIQRTEQGDSAMYLCASSLAQGAVSPLHFGNGTRLTVT.

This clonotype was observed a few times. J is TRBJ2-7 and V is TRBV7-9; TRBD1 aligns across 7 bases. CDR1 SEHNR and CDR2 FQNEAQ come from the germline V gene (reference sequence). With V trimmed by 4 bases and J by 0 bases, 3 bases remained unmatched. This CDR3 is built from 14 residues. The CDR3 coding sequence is TGTGCCAGCAGCTCCGGGACAGTCTCCTACGAGCAGTACTTC. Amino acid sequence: CASSSGTVSYEQYF. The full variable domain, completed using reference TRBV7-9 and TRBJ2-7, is DTGVSQNPRHKITKRGQNVTFRCDPISEHNRLYWYRQTLGQGPEFLTYFQNEAQLEKSRLLSDRFSAERPKGSFSTLEIQRTEQGDSAMYLCASSSGTVSYEQYFGPGTRLTVT.

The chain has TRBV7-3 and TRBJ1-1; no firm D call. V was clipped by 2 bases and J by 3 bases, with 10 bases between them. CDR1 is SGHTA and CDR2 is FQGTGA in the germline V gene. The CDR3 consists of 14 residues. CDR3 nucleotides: TGTGCCAGCAGCTTACTTCCCGCTTACACTGAAGCTTTCTTT. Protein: CASSLLPAYTEAFF.

CDR3 DNA: TGCAGCGTTGCCAGAGGAGCTGGGGAGCAGTACTTC. The encoded protein is CSVARGAGEQYF. The chain links TRBV29-1 to TRBJ2-7, with D unclear. CDR3 length equals 12 residues. CDR1 SQVTM and CDR2 ANQGSEA come from the germline V gene. V lost 4 bases and J lost 7, with 14 bases in between.

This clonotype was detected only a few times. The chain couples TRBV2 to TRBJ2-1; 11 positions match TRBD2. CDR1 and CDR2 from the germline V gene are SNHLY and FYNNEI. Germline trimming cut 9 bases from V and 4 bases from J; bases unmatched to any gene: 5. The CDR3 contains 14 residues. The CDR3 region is CARTGTSGYNEQFF. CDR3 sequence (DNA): TGTGCCAGGACCGGGACTAGCGGTTACAATGAGCAGTTCTTC.

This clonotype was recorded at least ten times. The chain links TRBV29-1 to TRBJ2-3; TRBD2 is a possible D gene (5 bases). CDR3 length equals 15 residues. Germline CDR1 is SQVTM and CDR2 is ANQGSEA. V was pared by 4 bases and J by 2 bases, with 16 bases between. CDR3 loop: CSVVRAVAFTDTQYF. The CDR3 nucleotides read TGCAGCGTTGTTAGAGCGGTTGCTTTCACAGATACGCAGTATTTT.

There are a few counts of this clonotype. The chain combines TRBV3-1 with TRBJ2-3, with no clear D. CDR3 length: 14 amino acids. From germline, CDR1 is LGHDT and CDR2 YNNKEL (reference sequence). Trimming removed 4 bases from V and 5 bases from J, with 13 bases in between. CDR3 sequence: CASSPLSGRDTQYF. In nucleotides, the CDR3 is TGTGCCAGCAGCCCGCTATCGGGCCGAGATACGCAGTATTTT.

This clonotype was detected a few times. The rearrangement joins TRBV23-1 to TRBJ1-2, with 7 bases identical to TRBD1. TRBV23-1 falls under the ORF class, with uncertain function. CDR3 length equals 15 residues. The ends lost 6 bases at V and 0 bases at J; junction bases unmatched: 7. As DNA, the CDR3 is TGCGCCAGCAGGCGACAGGGAGAGGCTAACTATGGCTACACCTTC. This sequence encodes CASRRQGEANYGYTF.

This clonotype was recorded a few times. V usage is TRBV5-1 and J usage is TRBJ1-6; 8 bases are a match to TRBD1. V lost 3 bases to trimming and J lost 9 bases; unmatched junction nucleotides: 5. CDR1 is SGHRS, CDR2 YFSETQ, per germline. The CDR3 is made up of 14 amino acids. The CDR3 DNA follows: TGCGCCAGCAGCTCAGGACAGGGCGGTTCACCCCTCCACTTT. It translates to CASSSGQGGSPLHF.

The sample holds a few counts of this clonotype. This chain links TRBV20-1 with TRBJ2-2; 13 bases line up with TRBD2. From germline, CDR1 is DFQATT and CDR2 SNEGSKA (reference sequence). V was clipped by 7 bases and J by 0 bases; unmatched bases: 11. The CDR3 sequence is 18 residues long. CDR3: CSGTVPLAGGPNTGELFF. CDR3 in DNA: TGCAGTGGCACGGTGCCACTAGCGGGAGGGCCGAACACCGGGGAGCTGTTTTTT.

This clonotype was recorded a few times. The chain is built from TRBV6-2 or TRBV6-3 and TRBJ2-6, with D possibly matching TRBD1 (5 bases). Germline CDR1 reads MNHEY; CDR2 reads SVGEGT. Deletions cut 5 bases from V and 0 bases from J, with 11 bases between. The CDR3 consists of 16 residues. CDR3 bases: TGTGCCAGCAGTGACGACAGATTCTCTGGGGCCAACGTCCTGACTTTC. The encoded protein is CASSDDRFSGANVLTF.

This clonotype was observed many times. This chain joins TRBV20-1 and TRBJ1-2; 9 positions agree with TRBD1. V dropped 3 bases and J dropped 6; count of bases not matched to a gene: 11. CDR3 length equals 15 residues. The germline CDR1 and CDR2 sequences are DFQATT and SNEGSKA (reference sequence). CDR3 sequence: CSASPAGTGNDGYTF. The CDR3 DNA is TGCAGTGCTAGTCCCGCCGGGACAGGGAATGATGGCTACACCTTC.